One sample yielded the 27 T cell receptor beta chains listed below, sequenced in a study of human T cells and chemical hapten exposure. From the RACE reads, TCRdb called clonotypes with MiXCR, one entry per CDR3 protein. Of 300,000 to 400,000 distinct CDR3 sequences in the sample, approximately 5.1% were seen once. Time point meaning: pre-sensitization, week 0. As for treatment: therapeutic diphenylcyclopropenone sensitization with weekly scalp DPC. Sequencing used whole blood, obtained in connection with sensitization to the hapten diphenylcyclopropenone (DPC). Every receptor here comes from a woman aged 50 to 60 with alopecia areata. Some clones in this sample may be carry-over from other donors' samples.

The chain carries TRBV5-1 and TRBJ1-1, with D possibly matching TRBD1 (5 bases). V lost 6 bases and J lost 4, with 16 bases in between. Germline V lookup: CDR1 SGHRS, CDR2 YFSETQ. The CDR3 runs 14 residues. The CDR3 here is CASTVGGGGTEAFF. As DNA, the CDR3 is TGCGCCAGCACCGTGGGCGGGGGGGGCACTGAAGCTTTCTTT.

The chain links TRBV29-1 to TRBJ2-6; 8 bases agree with TRBD1. With 4 bases clipped from V and 0 bases from J, the junction kept 8 bases outside the gene matches. Germline V lookup: CDR1 SQVTM, CDR2 ANQGSEA. The CDR3 is 17 amino acids. CDR3 region: CSVGDRFPSSGANVLTF. The CDR3 DNA reads as TGCAGCGTTGGGGACAGGTTCCCCTCCTCTGGGGCCAACGTCCTGACTTTC.

The sample holds many counts of this clonotype. The chain employs TRBV29-1 and TRBJ2-7; the match to TRBD1 covers 10 bases. The CDR3 has 12 amino acids. The V gene end was trimmed by 6 bases and the J gene end by 7 bases; junction bases not matched to a gene: 6. Per germline, CDR1 SQVTM and CDR2 ANQGSEA. The CDR3 is CSVRTGGDEQYF. CDR3 coding DNA: TGCAGCGTACGGACAGGGGGAGATGAGCAGTACTTC.

In this sample, this clonotype turned up many times. The V and J genes are TRBV7-2 and TRBJ1-6; D gene ambiguous. The CDR3 is 11 amino acids. With 1 base removed from V and 8 bases from J, the gap between germline ends came to 0 bases. Germline CDR1 SGHTA, CDR2 FQGNSA. This CDR3 is CASSLDSPLHF. CDR3 sequence (DNA): TGTGCCAGCAGCTTAGATTCACCCCTCCACTTT.

This clonotype was seen many times. The CDR3 DNA reads as TGTGCCAGCAGGACACAGGGGAACACTGAAGCTTTCTTT. Protein product: CASRTQGNTEAFF. J is TRBJ1-1 and V is TRBV12-3 or TRBV12-4; D may be TRBD1 (6 bases). Trimming cost V 6 bases and J 1 base, with 9 bases left between them. The CDR3 consists of 13 residues.

This clonotype showed up many times. The chain uses TRBV11-2 and TRBJ2-1; possibly TRBD1 for D (7 bases). The CDR3 contains 13 residues. CDR1 is SGHAT, CDR2 FQNNGV, per germline. V lost 3 bases and J lost 10, with 13 bases in between. The CDR3 loop reads CASSFGRGEEQFF. The CDR3 coding sequence is TGTGCCAGCAGCTTCGGCAGGGGGGAGGAGCAGTTCTTC.

This clonotype has more than one count but fewer than ten. The chain recombines TRBV9 with TRBJ1-6, with a tentative D call TRBD1 (5 bases). The CDR3 consists of 15 residues. The germline V gene encodes CDR1 SGDLS and CDR2 YYNGEE. V lost 0 bases and J 6 bases, leaving 10 bases between the germline ends. Here the CDR3 DNA reads TGTGCCAGCAGCGTAGCCCGGGGGGGTAATTCACCCCTCCACTTT. As protein: CASSVARGGNSPLHF.

This clonotype has ten or more counts. The chain carries TRBV27 and TRBJ2-7; possibly TRBD2 for D (5 bases). The germline gives CDR1 MNHEY, CDR2 SMNVEV (reference sequence). The CDR3 sequence is 15 residues long. V was shortened by 2 bases and J by 2 bases, with 13 bases between the two germline ends. CDR3 sequence reads: CASSLGGSGTYEQYF. The CDR3 region has the DNA TGTGCCAGCAGTTTAGGTGGCTCCGGGACCTACGAGCAGTACTTC.

There are a few counts of this clonotype. The rearrangement uses TRBV7-8 and TRBJ2-5, with 9 positions matching TRBD2. CDR3 length equals 16 residues. Germline CDR1 and CDR2: SGHVS and FQNEAQ. Trimming cost V 4 bases and J 4 bases; bases outside gene matches: 10. As DNA, the CDR3 is TGTGCCAGCAGCTCGGAGCGGGGGGTTCCCGGAGAGACCCAGTACTTC. Protein: CASSSERGVPGETQYF.

The rearrangement links TRBV6-2 or TRBV6-3 to TRBJ2-3, with 13 bases fitting TRBD2. The trim removed 6 bases at V and 5 bases at J, leaving 5 bases unmatched. The CDR3 consists of 15 residues. Germline CDR1 reads MNHEY; CDR2 reads SVGEGT. CDR3 DNA sequence: TGTGCCAGCAGCCGGACTAGCGGGAGCGAAGATACGCAGTATTTT. Protein: CASSRTSGSEDTQYF.

This clonotype was recorded at least ten times. The genes are TRBV5-4 and TRBJ2-3; 10 bases match TRBD2. Per germline, CDR1 SGHNT and CDR2 YYREEE (reference sequence). J gave up 0 bases and V 0 bases, and 13 bases lay outside the gene matches. This CDR3 is built from 20 residues. CDR3 sequence reads: CASSLEASGGPGSSTDTQYF. The DNA of the CDR3 is TGTGCCAGCAGCTTGGAGGCTAGCGGGGGCCCTGGTTCTAGCACAGATACGCAGTATTTT. Full variable domain (remainder filled in from reference TRBV5-4 and TRBJ2-3): ETGVTQSPTHLIKTRGQQVTLRCSSQSGHNTVSWYQQALGQGPQFIFQYYREEENGRGNFPPRFSGLQFPNYSSELNVNALELDDSALYLCASSLEASGGPGSSTDTQYFGPGTRLTVL.

The table lists this clonotype with many counts. V gene TRBV12-3 or TRBV12-4 combines with J gene TRBJ2-3; D is undetermined. This CDR3 comprises 10 residues. V was pared by 6 bases and J by 6 bases, with 4 bases between. The CDR3 reads CASSLDTQYF. The CDR3 bases are TGTGCCAGCAGCTTGGATACGCAGTATTTT.

This clonotype was picked up many times. V is TRBV15 and J is TRBJ2-3; TRBD2 agrees at 13 bases. This CDR3 has 16 residues. Germline V gene lookup returns CDR1 LNHNV and CDR2 YYDKDF (reference sequence). Germline trimming cut 4 bases from V and 9 bases from J; bases unmatched to any gene: 10. CDR3 loop: CATSNPGLAGVGTQYF. CDR3 bases: TGTGCCACCAGCAACCCCGGACTAGCGGGAGTTGGGACGCAGTATTTT.

This clonotype has a count of ten or more. J is TRBJ2-7 and V is TRBV18; 8 positions agree with TRBD2. From germline, CDR1 is KGHSH and CDR2 LQKENI. The CDR3 extends over 15 amino acids. J gave up 5 bases and V 3 bases, and 9 bases lay outside the gene matches. The CDR3 loop reads CASSPLGAGVHEQYF. For the CDR3, the DNA is TGTGCCAGCTCACCTCTTGGAGCGGGAGTCCACGAGCAGTACTTC.

The chain recombines TRBV18 with TRBJ1-1; D ambiguous. V was trimmed by 3 bases and J by 5 bases, leaving 4 bases between them. Germline-derived CDR1 and CDR2 are KGHSH and LQKENI. The CDR3 consists of 11 residues. The CDR3: CASSPQTEAFF. CDR3 coding DNA: TGTGCCAGCTCACCTCAAACTGAAGCTTTCTTT.

The CDR3 bases are TGTGCCAGCAGCGTAGGCAGGGGGGGCGAGCAGTACTTC. Protein: CASSVGRGGEQYF. The chain joins TRBV9 to TRBJ2-7; D could derive from TRBD1 or TRBD2 (7 bases each). V lost 0 bases and J lost 6, with 10 bases in between. Per the germline V gene, CDR1 is SGDLS and CDR2 is YYNGEE. The CDR3 runs to 13 residues.

J is TRBJ2-7 and V is TRBV2; D ambiguous. V lost 7 bases and J 5 bases, leaving 18 bases between the germline ends. The CDR3 runs 14 residues. The germline CDR1 and CDR2 sequences are SNHLY and FYNNEI. The CDR3, as DNA: TGTGCCAGCATTTCCCCCGACGAGGTACACGAGCAGTACTTC. It translates to CASISPDEVHEQYF. Filled out from reference TRBV2 and TRBJ2-7, the complete variable domain reads EPEVTQTPSHQVTQMGQEVILRCVPISNHLYFYWYRQILGQKVEFLVSFYNNEISEKSEIFDDQFSVERPDGSNFTLKIRSTKLEDSAMYFCASISPDEVHEQYFGPGTRLTVT.

This clonotype was picked up a small number of times. This rearrangement joins TRBV27 to TRBJ1-1, with TRBD1 matching over 7 bases. Looked up from germline, CDR1 is MNHEY and CDR2 is SMNVEV (reference sequence). The length of the CDR3 is 13 residues. After removal of 8 bases from V and 4 bases from J, the junction contained 7 bases not matched to a gene. The CDR3 nucleotides read TGTGCCAGCCCGGGGGCAGGGGGCACTGAAGCTTTCTTT. Its protein is CASPGAGGTEAFF.

V usage is TRBV7-2 and J usage is TRBJ2-3, with 9 nucleotides matching TRBD2. In germline, CDR1 is SGHTA, CDR2 FQGNSA. Losses at the gene ends were 2 bases for V and 6 bases for J; bases not matched to a gene: 6. The CDR3 extends over 15 amino acids. The CDR3 sequence is CASSLMRGGRDTQYF. The DNA of the CDR3 is TGTGCCAGCAGCTTAATGCGGGGGGGTAGGGATACGCAGTATTTT.

This chain joins TRBV7-2 and TRBJ1-1; D unresolved. CDR3 length equals 16 residues. The ends were cut back, 5 bases at V and 0 bases at J, with 16 bases in the middle. Germline assignment: CDR1 SGHTA and CDR2 FQGNSA. In DNA form, the CDR3 reads TGTGCCAGCAGCCCCGGCCTTGGCAGATTGAACACTGAAGCTTTCTTT. Residues: CASSPGLGRLNTEAFF. The full variable domain, with the rest looked up from reference TRBV7-2 and TRBJ1-1, is GAGVSQSPSNKVTEKGKDVELRCDPISGHTALYWYRQSLGQGLEFLIYFQGNSAPDKSGLPSDRFSAERTGGSVSTLTIQRTQQEDSAVYLCASSPGLGRLNTEAFFGQGTRLTVV.

There are a few counts of this clonotype. The chain links TRBV29-1 to TRBJ1-3, with 7 bases lining up with TRBD1. Per germline, CDR1 SQVTM and CDR2 ANQGSEA. V trimming: 1 base; J trimming: 1 base; junction bases outside the gene matches: 1. The CDR3 loop spans 14 amino acids. The CDR3 coding sequence is TGCAGCGTTGAAGTGGACAGGTCTGGAAACACCATATATTTT. Translating gives CSVEVDRSGNTIYF.

This clonotype was seen more than once but under ten times. V and J are TRBV11-2 and TRBJ2-1, with TRBD2 matching 8 bases. CDR1 SGHAT and CDR2 FQNNGV come from the germline V gene. V shed 1 base and J 7 bases; nucleotides not matched to a gene: 3. The CDR3 extends over 14 amino acids. The CDR3: CASSLVRGRNEQFF. The CDR3 DNA follows: TGTGCCAGCAGCTTAGTCCGCGGGAGGAATGAGCAGTTCTTC.

This clonotype has a count of ten or more. This chain connects TRBV4-3 to TRBJ2-2, with 9 bases that match TRBD2. Germline-derived CDR1 and CDR2 are LGHNA and YSLEER. The V gene end was trimmed by 0 bases and the J gene end by 6 bases; junction bases not matched to a gene: 5. CDR3 length equals 16 residues. The CDR3 nucleotides are TGCGCCAGCAGCCAAGACCACTTAGCGGGAGCCGGGGAGCTGTTTTTT. Protein: CASSQDHLAGAGELFF.

The chain uses TRBV4-1 and TRBJ2-7; D not resolved. V lost 5 bases and J lost 1, with 15 bases in between. Per germline, CDR1 MGHRA and CDR2 YSYEKL. The CDR3 has 15 residues. The CDR3 region is CASSWAAPQSYEQYF. The CDR3 nucleotides read TGCGCCAGCAGCTGGGCAGCACCCCAATCCTACGAGCAGTACTTC.

CDR3 in amino acids: CASSFQVFRTSGSTDTQYF. The CDR3 DNA reads TGTGCCAGCAGTTTCCAAGTATTTAGGACTAGCGGGAGTACAGATACGCAGTATTTT. The chain joins TRBV5-5 to TRBJ2-3, with 13 bases fitting TRBD2. The CDR3 is 19 residues long. Looked up from germline, CDR1 is SGHKS and CDR2 is YYEKEE (reference sequence). The J segment lost 3 bases and the V segment lost 5 bases, leaving 15 bases of the junction unmatched.

This clonotype has just a few counts. The chain joins TRBV5-1 to TRBJ2-5, with 14 nucleotides matching TRBD2. V gave up 4 bases and J gave up 2 bases; unmatched junction bases: 10. CDR3 size: 18 residues. Germline V gene sequence: CDR1 SGHRS, CDR2 YFSETQ. The CDR3: CASSIRTSGGPNQETQYF. The CDR3 DNA reads as TGCGCCAGCAGCATCCGGACTAGCGGGGGGCCCAATCAAGAGACCCAGTACTTC.

This clonotype was picked up a small number of times. The chain uses TRBV6-5 and TRBJ1-6; TRBD1 might be the D (5 bases). This CDR3 spans 15 amino acids. The germline V and J ends were trimmed by 0 bases and 9 bases, with 12 bases remaining between them. Germline assignment: CDR1 MNHEY and CDR2 SVGAGI. The CDR3 reads CASSYSGQGASPLHF. The CDR3 DNA is TGTGCCAGCAGTTACTCTGGGCAGGGCGCTTCACCCCTCCACTTT.